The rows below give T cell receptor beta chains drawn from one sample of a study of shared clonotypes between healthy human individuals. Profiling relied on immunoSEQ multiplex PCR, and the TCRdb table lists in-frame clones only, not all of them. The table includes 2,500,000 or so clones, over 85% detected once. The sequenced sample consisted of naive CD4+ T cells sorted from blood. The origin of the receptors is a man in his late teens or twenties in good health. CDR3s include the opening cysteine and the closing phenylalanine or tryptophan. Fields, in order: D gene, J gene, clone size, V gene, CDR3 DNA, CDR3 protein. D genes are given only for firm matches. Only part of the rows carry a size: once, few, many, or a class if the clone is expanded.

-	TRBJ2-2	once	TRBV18	TGTGCCAGCTCACCACCTGAGGTCTTGAACACCGGGGAGCTGTTTTTT	CASSPPEVLNTGELFF
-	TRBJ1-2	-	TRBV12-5	TGTGCTAGTGGTTTGAGTCAGGGAGACTATGGCTACACCTTC	CASGLSQGDYGYTF
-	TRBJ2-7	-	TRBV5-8	TGTGCCAGCAGCGCCCGACAGGACTCCTACGAGCAGTACTTC	CASSARQDSYEQYF
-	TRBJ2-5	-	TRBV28	TGTGCCACCGTAGGGTATATCGAGACCCAGTACTTC	CATVGYIETQYF
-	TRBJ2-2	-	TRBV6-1	TGTGCCATAGACAGGAACACCGGGGAGCTGTTTTTT	CAIDRNTGELFF
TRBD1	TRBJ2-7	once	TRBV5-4	TGTGCCAGCAGCTTACCTGGACAGGGGAAAAACTTC	CASSLPGQGKNF
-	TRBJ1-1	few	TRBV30	TGTGCCTGGAGTCTCCGGGTGAACACTGAAGCTTTCTTT	CAWSLRVNTEAFF
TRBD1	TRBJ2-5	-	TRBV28	TGTGCCAGCAGTCTAGGGGGCAGAGAGACCCAGTACTTC	CASSLGGRETQYF
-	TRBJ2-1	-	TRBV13	TGTGCCAGCAGCTTAGGCGGGTCTAGCTGGGATGAGCAGTTCTTC	CASSLGGSSWDEQFF
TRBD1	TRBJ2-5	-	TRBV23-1	TGCGCCAGCGGGACAGGGGGCGGGGAGACCCAGTACTTC	CASGTGGGETQYF
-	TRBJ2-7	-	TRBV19	TGTGCCAGTAGCCGGGGCGGGTTATTGGAGCAGTACTTC	CASSRGGLLEQYF
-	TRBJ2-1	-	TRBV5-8	TGTGCCAGCAGCTTGGGCCTAGGTATTAGGATCTTC	CASSLGLGIRIF
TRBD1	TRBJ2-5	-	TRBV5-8	TGTGCCAGCAGCTGGGGGTACTCCGGGACAGGGGAGACCCAGTACTTC	CASSWGYSGTGETQYF
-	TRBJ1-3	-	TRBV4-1	TGCGCCAGCAGCCAAGACCGAAGCTCTGGAAACACCATATATTTT	CASSQDRSSGNTIYF
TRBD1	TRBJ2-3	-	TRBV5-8	TGTGCCAGCAGCCTCGGGACAGGGACTAGCACAGATACGCAGTATTTT	CASSLGTGTSTDTQYF